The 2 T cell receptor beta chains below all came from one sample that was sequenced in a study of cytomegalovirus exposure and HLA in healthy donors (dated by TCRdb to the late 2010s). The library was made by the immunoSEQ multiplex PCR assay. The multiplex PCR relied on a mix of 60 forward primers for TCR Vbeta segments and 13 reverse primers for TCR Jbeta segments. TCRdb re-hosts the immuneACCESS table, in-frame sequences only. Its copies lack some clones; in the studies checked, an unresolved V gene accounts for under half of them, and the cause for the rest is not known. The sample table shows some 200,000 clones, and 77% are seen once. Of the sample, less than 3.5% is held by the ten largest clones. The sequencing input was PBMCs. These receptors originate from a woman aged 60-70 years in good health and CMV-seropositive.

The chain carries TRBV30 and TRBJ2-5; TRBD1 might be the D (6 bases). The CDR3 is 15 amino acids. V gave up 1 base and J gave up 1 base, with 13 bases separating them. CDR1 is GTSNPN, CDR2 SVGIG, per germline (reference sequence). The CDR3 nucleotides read TGTGCCTGGAGTGGCCAGGGGAGAACCCAAGAGACCCAGTACTTC. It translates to CAWSGQGRTQETQYF.

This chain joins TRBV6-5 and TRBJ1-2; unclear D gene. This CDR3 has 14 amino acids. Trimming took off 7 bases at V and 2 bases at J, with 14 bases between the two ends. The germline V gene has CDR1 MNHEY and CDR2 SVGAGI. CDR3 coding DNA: TGTGCCAGCACCCAACAGAGCGGCAACTATGGCTACACCTTC. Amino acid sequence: CASTQQSGNYGYTF.